This TCR beta chain was found in a study of beta chain features in type 1 diabetes. Regarding this clone: Different DNA sequences within this sample yield the same CDR3.

The isolated RNA, all of it, was reverse transcribed, so expressed TCRB transcripts were what got sequenced. Libraries were prepared by immunoSEQ multiplex PCR; TCRdb keeps only in-frame clonotypes and omits some of them. The profile shows 300,000 to 350,000 clones, less than 15% of them singletons. Sample: central memory CD4+ T cells from blood. This clonotype was obtained from a man aged 25-45 years in good health.

The CDR3 loop reads CASSLAQETQYF. In DNA, the CDR3 is TGCGCCAGCAGCTTGGCCCAGGAGACCCAGTACTTC. The V call is TRBV5-1, the J call TRBJ2-5, with D unresolved. CDR1 is SGHRS, CDR2 YFSETQ, per germline. V lost 0 bases to trimming and J lost 5 bases, with 5 bases between them. The CDR3 totals 12 residues.